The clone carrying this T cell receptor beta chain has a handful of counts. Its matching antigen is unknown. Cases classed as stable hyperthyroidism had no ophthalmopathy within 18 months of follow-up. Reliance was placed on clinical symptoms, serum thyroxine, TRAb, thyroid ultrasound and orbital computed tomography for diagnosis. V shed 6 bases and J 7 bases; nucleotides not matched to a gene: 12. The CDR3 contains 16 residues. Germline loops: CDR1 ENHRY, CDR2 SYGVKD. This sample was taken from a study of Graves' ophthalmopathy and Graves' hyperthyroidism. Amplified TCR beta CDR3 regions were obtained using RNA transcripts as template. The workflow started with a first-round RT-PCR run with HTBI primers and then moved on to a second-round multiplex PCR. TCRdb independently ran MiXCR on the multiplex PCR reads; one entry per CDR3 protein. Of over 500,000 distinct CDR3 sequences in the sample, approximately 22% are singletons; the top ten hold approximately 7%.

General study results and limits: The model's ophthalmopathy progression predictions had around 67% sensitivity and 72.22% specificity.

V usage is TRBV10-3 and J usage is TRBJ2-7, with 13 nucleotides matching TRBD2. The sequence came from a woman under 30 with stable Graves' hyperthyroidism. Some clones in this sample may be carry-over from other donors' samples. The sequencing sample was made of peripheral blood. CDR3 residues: CAISHGLAGEMGEQYF. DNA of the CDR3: TGTGCCATCAGCCACGGACTAGCGGGAGAAATGGGGGAGCAGTACTTC.